These T cell receptor beta chains were read from a single sample in a study of blood T cell repertoires in COVID-19. Profiled with immunoSEQ multiplex PCR; TCRdb holds only in-frame clones, not every one. The repertoire holds fewer than 450,000 clones, with 85% to 90% as singletons. The sequenced material came from PBMCs or T cells enriched from blood (not recorded which). The origin of the receptors is a woman aged 18-30 years who had recovered from COVID-19. Both conserved end residues are part of each CDR3. The order of the fields is CDR3 protein, CDR3 DNA, clone size, D gene, J gene, V gene. D genes are given only for firm matches. Not all rows give a size; the values are once, few, many and, for expanded clones, a class.

CDR3 protein: CASSPRTGYYEKLFF; CDR3 DNA: TGTGCCAGCAGCCCCCGGACAGGGTATTATGAAAAACTGTTTTTT; clone size: NA; D gene: TRBD1; J gene: TRBJ1-4; V gene: TRBV25-1
CDR3 protein: CASRGQGGGNTIYF; CDR3 DNA: TGTGCCAGCAGAGGACAGGGGGGTGGAAACACCATATATTTT; clone size: NA; D gene: TRBD1; J gene: TRBJ1-3; V gene: TRBV2
CDR3 protein: CASSLSRDTNQPQHF; CDR3 DNA: TGTGCCAGCAGCTTAAGCCGGGACACGAATCAGCCCCAGCATTTT; clone size: NA; D gene: NA; J gene: TRBJ1-5; V gene: TRBV11-2
CDR3 protein: CASSRAGGTHEQFF; CDR3 DNA: TGTGCCAGCAGTCGAGCAGGGGGCACCCATGAGCAGTTCTTC; clone size: NA; D gene: TRBD1; J gene: TRBJ2-1; V gene: TRBV28
CDR3 protein: CASSRKRGDSYNEQFF; CDR3 DNA: TGTGCCAGCAGCCGCAAGCGGGGGGACTCCTACAATGAGCAGTTCTTC; clone size: NA; D gene: TRBD2; J gene: TRBJ2-1; V gene: TRBV3-1/TRBV3-2
CDR3 protein: CASSLGPGQSAYEQYF; CDR3 DNA: TGTGCCAGCAGCTTGGGCCCGGGACAATCAGCCTACGAGCAGTACTTC; clone size: once; D gene: NA; J gene: TRBJ2-7; V gene: TRBV5-4
CDR3 protein: CAWTQTHSGTGVHGYTF; CDR3 DNA: TGTGCCTGGACCCAAACCCATTCCGGGACAGGGGTCCATGGCTACACCTTC; clone size: NA; D gene: TRBD1; J gene: TRBJ1-2; V gene: TRBV30
CDR3 protein: CASGGQPPYGYTF; CDR3 DNA: TGTGCCAGCGGAGGACAGCCCCCCTATGGCTACACCTTC; clone size: few; D gene: NA; J gene: TRBJ1-2; V gene: TRBV6-5
CDR3 protein: CAISATGDSITDTQYF; CDR3 DNA: TGTGCCATCAGTGCGACAGGGGACTCAATCACAGATACGCAGTATTTT; clone size: once; D gene: TRBD1; J gene: TRBJ2-3; V gene: TRBV10-3
CDR3 protein: CASSVGQQHYYEQYF; CDR3 DNA: TGTGCCAGCAGCGTAGGACAGCAGCACTACTACGAGCAGTACTTC; clone size: NA; D gene: NA; J gene: TRBJ2-7; V gene: TRBV9
CDR3 protein: CATASSGVGVDTQYF; CDR3 DNA: TGTGCCACAGCCAGTAGCGGGGTTGGTGTAGATACGCAGTATTTT; clone size: NA; D gene: TRBD2; J gene: TRBJ2-3; V gene: TRBV6-5
CDR3 protein: CASSEALGQGTNYGYTF; CDR3 DNA: TGTGCCAGCAGTGAAGCGCTTGGGCAGGGGACTAACTATGGCTACACCTTC; clone size: few; D gene: NA; J gene: TRBJ1-2; V gene: TRBV2
CDR3 protein: CASSFFFGRDNEQFF; CDR3 DNA: TGTGCCAGCAGTTTTTTTTTCGGCAGGGACAATGAGCAGTTCTTC; clone size: few; D gene: NA; J gene: TRBJ2-1; V gene: TRBV27
CDR3 protein: CASSYPSGGSTNEQFF; CDR3 DNA: TGTGCCAGCAGTTACCCTAGCGGGGGGAGCACCAATGAGCAGTTCTTC; clone size: NA; D gene: TRBD2; J gene: TRBJ2-1; V gene: TRBV6-2/TRBV6-3
CDR3 protein: CASSSPGGQSSTDTQYF; CDR3 DNA: TGTGCCAGCAGCTCACCGGGGGGGCAATCTAGCACAGATACGCAGTATTTT; clone size: NA; D gene: TRBD2; J gene: TRBJ2-3; V gene: TRBV7-9
CDR3 protein: CASSPGEASNTIYF; CDR3 DNA: TGTGCCAGCTCACCAGGGGAGGCATCGAACACCATATATTTT; clone size: NA; D gene: NA; J gene: TRBJ1-3; V gene: TRBV18
CDR3 protein: CASSALAGKYNEQFF; CDR3 DNA: TGTGCCAGCAGCGCCTTAGCGGGGAAGTACAATGAGCAGTTCTTC; clone size: NA; D gene: TRBD2; J gene: TRBJ2-1; V gene: TRBV5-4
CDR3 protein: CAWSVPGDINGYTF; CDR3 DNA: TGTGCCTGGAGTGTACCTGGGGACATAAATGGCTACACCTTC; clone size: NA; D gene: NA; J gene: TRBJ1-2; V gene: TRBV30
CDR3 protein: CASSQGGGTGELFF; CDR3 DNA: TGTGCCAGCAGCCAGGGCGGGGGCACCGGGGAGCTGTTTTTT; clone size: NA; D gene: NA; J gene: TRBJ2-2; V gene: TRBV21-1
CDR3 protein: CASSGGQGGKNIQYF; CDR3 DNA: TGCGCCAGCAGCGGAGGACAGGGTGGCAAAAACATTCAGTACTTC; clone size: NA; D gene: TRBD1; J gene: TRBJ2-4; V gene: TRBV5-1
CDR3 protein: CASSLFETGLEAFF; CDR3 DNA: TGTGCCAGTAGTCTTTTTGAGACAGGACTGGAAGCTTTCTTT; clone size: NA; D gene: NA; J gene: TRBJ1-1; V gene: TRBV19
CDR3 protein: CASSPGTSGYNEQFF; CDR3 DNA: TGTGCCAGCAGTCCCGGGACTAGCGGCTACAATGAGCAGTTCTTC; clone size: NA; D gene: TRBD2; J gene: TRBJ2-1; V gene: TRBV7-9